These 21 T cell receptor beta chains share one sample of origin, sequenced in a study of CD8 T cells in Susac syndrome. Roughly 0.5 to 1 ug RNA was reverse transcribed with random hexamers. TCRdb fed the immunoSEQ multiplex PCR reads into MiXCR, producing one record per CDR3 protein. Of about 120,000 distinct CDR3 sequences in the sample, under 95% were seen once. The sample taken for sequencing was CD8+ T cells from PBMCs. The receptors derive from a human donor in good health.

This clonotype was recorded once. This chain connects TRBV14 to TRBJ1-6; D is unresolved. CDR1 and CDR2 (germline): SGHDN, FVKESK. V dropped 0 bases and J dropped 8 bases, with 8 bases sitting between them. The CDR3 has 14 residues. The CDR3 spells CASSQEARDSPLHF. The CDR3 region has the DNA TGTGCCAGCAGCCAAGAGGCCCGGGATTCACCCCTCCACTTT.

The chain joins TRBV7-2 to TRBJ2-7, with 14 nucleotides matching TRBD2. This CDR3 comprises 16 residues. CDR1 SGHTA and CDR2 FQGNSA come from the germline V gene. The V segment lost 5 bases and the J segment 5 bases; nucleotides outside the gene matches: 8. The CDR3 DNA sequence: TGTGCCAGCAGCCCATTGGGACTAGCGGGAGTCCACGAGCAGTACTTC. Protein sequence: CASSPLGLAGVHEQYF.

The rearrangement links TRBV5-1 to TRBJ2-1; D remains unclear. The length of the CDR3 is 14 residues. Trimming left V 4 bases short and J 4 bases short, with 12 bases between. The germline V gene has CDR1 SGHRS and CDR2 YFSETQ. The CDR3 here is CASSIRLGYNEQFF. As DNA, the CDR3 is TGCGCCAGCAGCATCCGACTGGGGTACAATGAGCAGTTCTTC.

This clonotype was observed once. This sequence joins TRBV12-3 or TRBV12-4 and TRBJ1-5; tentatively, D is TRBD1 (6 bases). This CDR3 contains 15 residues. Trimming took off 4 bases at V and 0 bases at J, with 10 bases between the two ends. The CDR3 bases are TGTGCCAGCAGTTCAGCAGGGGCTAGCAATCAGCCCCAGCATTTT. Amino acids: CASSSAGASNQPQHF.

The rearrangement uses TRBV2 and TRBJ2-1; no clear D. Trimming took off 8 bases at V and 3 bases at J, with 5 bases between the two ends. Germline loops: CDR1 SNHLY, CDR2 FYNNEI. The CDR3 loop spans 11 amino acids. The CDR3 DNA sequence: TGTGCCAGCGAGGTCTACAATGAGCAGTTCTTC. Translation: CASEVYNEQFF.

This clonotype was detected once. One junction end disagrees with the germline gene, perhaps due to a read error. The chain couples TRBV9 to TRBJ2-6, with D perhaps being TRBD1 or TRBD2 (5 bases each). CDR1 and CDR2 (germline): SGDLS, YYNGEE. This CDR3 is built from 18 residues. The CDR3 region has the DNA TGTGCCAGCAGCGTAGTGTCAGGGACCCCCCTCTGGGCCAACGTCCCGACTTTC. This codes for CASSVVSGTPLWANVPTF. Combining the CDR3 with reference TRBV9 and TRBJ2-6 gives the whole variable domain DSGVTQTPKHLITATGQRVTLRCSPRSGDLSVYWYQQSLDQGLQFLIQYYNGEERAKGNILERFSAQQFPDLHSELNLSSLELGDSALYFCASSVVSGTPLWANVPTFGAGSRLTVL.

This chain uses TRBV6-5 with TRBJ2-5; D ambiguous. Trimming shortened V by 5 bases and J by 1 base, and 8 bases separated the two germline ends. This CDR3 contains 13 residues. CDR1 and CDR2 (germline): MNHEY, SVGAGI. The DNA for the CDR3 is TGTGCCAGCAGTCTAAGAGGCCAAGAGACCCAGTACTTC. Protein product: CASSLRGQETQYF.

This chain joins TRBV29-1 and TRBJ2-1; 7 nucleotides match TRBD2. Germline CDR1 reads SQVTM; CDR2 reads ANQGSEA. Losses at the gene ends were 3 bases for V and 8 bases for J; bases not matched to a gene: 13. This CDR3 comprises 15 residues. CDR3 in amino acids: CSVDLTGGYKDEQFF. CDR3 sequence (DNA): TGCAGCGTTGACCTAACGGGGGGTTACAAGGATGAGCAGTTCTTC.

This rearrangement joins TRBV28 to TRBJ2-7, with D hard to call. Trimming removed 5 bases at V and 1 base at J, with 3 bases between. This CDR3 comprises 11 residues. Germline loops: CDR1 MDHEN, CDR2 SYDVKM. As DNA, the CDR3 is TGTGCCAGCAGTGGGTCCTACGAGCAGTACTTC. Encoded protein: CASSGSYEQYF.

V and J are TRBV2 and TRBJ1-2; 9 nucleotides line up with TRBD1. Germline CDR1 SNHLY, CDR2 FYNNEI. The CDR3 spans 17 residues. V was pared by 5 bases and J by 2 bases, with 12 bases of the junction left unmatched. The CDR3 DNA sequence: TGTGCCAGCAGTTACAAAAATCTCGGGACAGGGAACTATGGCTACACCTTC. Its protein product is CASSYKNLGTGNYGYTF.

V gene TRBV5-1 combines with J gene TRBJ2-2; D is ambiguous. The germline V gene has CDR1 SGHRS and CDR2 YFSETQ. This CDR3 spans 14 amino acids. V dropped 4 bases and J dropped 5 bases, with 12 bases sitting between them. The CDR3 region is CASSPITITGELFF. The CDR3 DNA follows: TGCGCCAGCAGCCCGATAACTATAACCGGGGAGCTGTTTTTT.

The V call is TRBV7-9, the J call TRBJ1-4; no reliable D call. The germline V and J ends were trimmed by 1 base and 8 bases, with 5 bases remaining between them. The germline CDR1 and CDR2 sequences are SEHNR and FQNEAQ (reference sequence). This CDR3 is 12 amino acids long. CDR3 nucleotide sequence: TGTGCCAGCAGCTTAGTGGACGAAAAACTGTTTTTT. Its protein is CASSLVDEKLFF.

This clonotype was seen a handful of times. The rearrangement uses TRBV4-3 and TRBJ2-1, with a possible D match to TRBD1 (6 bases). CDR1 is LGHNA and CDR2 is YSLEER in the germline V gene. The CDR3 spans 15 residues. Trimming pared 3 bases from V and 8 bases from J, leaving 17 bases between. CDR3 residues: CASSQGAASADEQFF. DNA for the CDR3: TGCGCCAGCAGCCAGGGGGCCGCCTCGGCAGATGAGCAGTTCTTC.

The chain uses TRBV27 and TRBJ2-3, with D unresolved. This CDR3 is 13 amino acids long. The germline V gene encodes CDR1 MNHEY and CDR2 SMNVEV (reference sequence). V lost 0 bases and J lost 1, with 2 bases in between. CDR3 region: CASSLSGTDTQYF. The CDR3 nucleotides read TGTGCCAGCAGTTTATCGGGCACAGATACGCAGTATTTT.

CDR3 in DNA: TGTGCCAGCAGAAACAGCCTCCCGAACACTGAAGCTTTCTTT. Translating it yields CASRNSLPNTEAFF. The chain couples TRBV6-2 or TRBV6-3 to TRBJ1-1; D uncertain. Germline V gene data show CDR1 as MNHEY and CDR2 as SVGEGT. Trimming pared 6 bases from V and 1 base from J, leaving 12 bases between. CDR3 length: 14 residues.

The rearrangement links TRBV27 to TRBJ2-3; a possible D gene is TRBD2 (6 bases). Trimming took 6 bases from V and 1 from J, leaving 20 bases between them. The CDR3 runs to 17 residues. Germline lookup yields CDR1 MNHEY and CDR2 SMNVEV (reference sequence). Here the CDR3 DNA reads TGTGCCAGCAGCCTAATCCGCGGGGAGTGGGGCACAGATACGCAGTATTTT. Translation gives CASSLIRGEWGTDTQYF.

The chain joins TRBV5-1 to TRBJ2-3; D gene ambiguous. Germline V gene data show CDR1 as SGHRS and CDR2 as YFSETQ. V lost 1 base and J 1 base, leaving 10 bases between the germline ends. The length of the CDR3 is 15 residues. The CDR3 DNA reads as TGCGCCAGCAGCTTGTTGTCCGGCGGCACAGATACGCAGTATTTT. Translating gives CASSLLSGGTDTQYF.

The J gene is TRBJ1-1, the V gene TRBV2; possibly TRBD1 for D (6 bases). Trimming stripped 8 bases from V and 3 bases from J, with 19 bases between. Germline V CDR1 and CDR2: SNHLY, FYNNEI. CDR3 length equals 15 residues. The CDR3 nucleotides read TGTGCCAGCTCCGGGTGGGGGGGCAGGGACACTGAAGCTTTCTTT. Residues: CASSGWGGRDTEAFF.

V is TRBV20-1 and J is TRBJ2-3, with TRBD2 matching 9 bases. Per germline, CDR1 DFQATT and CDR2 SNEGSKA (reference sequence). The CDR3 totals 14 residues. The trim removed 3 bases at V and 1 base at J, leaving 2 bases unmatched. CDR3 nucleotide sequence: TGCAGTGCTAGCGTAGCGGGGGGCACAGATACGCAGTATTTT. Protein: CSASVAGGTDTQYF.

CDR3 sequence (DNA): TGTGCCAGCTCACAAACCGCAAATCAGCCCCAGCATTTT. The encoded protein is CASSQTANQPQHF. V gene TRBV18 combines with J gene TRBJ1-5; D gene unclear. Trimming pared 4 bases from V and 4 bases from J, leaving 8 bases between. CDR1 is KGHSH and CDR2 is LQKENI in the germline V gene. The CDR3 consists of 13 residues.

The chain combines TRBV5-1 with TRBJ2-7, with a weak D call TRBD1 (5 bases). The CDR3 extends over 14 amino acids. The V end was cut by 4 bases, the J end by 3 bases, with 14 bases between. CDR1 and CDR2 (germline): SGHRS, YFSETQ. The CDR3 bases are TGCGCCAGCAGCAACAGGAGTAACAGCTACGAGCAGTACTTC. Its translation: CASSNRSNSYEQYF.